This TCR beta chain is from a study of PD-1 blockade in classical Hodgkin lymphoma. Findings and limits, study-wide: Similar baseline diversity was found in complete responders and newly diagnosed patients. Possibly reflecting disease activity or prior therapy, repertoire differences have causes that remain undefined. TCR diversity rose significantly by C4D1 in CD4+ but not CD8+ cells.

Sequenced by immunoSEQ multiplex PCR; TCRdb stores in-frame clones only, minus some. The sample gives tens of thousands of clones, about 84% of which show up once; approximately 15% is in the top ten. No patient escaped relapse after autologous stem cell transplantation, and brentuximab vedotin exposure varied. Complete response, partial response or progressive disease constituted the best responses recorded. Germline trimming cut 2 bases from V and 1 base from J; bases unmatched to any gene: 10. CDR3 length: 19 amino acids. Germline V lookup: CDR1 SGHTA, CDR2 FQGNSA. On this clone itself: What it binds is unknown.

The chain joins TRBV7-2 to TRBJ2-3, with 12 bases lining up with TRBD2. This receptor was identified in a human donor with classical Hodgkin lymphoma. This sample comprised peripheral blood mononuclear cells (PBMCs), obtained at baseline. The CDR3: CASSLKLAGGNWGTDTQYF. The DNA for the CDR3 is TGTGCCAGCAGCTTAAAACTAGCGGGAGGAAATTGGGGCACAGATACGCAGTATTTT.